The 22 T cell receptor beta chains below all came from one sample that was sequenced in a study of beta chain features in type 1 diabetes. Study results and caveats: Type 1 diabetes patients had TCRB CDR3s that were shorter (moderately but significantly so) in all four CD4+ subsets.

The investigators reverse transcribed all of the isolated RNA, so they sequenced expressed TCRB transcripts. Assay: immunoSEQ multiplex PCR; the TCRdb copy retains only in-frame clones and omits some. This sample yields more than 550,000 clones, of which about 14% are seen a single time; 0.035% to 0.04% belongs to the top ten. Which antigens these TCRs recognize remains unknown. The sample was naive CD4+ T cells from blood. The receptors stem from a man aged 18 to 29 with type 1 diabetes.

On this clone itself: The sample holds other DNA sequences that translate to the same CDR3. J is TRBJ2-7 and V is TRBV7-9, with 9 positions matching TRBD1. V was pared by 1 base and J by 2 bases, with 3 bases of the junction left unmatched. CDR3 length: 15 residues. CDR1 is SEHNR, CDR2 FQNEAQ, per germline (reference sequence). The CDR3 DNA sequence: TGTGCCAGCAGCTTAGAGGACAGGGGACCCTACGAGCAGTACTTC. Protein product: CASSLEDRGPYEQYF.

This clone has a handful of counts. The junction departs from the called germline gene at one end, perhaps through a read error. This chain joins TRBV7-7 and TRBJ2-5; tentatively, D is TRBD1 (5 bases). The length of the CDR3 is 14 residues. The germline CDR1 and CDR2 sequences are SSHAT and FNYEAQ (reference sequence). CDR3 sequence: CASSFSRAQETQYF. The CDR3 DNA sequence: TGTGCTAGCAGCTTCAGCAGGGCCCAAGAGACCCAGTACTTC.

The chain has TRBV15 and TRBJ1-4; D is unclear. This CDR3 contains 13 residues. Germline values: CDR1 LNHNV, CDR2 YYDKDF (reference sequence). The germline V and J ends were trimmed by 0 bases and 8 bases, with 7 bases remaining between them. The CDR3 here is CATSRDQREKLFF. CDR3 nucleotide sequence: TGTGCCACCAGCAGAGATCAGAGGGAAAAACTGTTTTTT.

This clone was recorded a few times. The chain has TRBV4-2 and TRBJ2-5; D not resolved. The CDR3 runs to 12 residues. Germline assignment: CDR1 LGHNA and CDR2 YNFKEQ. The V end was cut by 6 bases, the J end by 0 bases, with 5 bases between. The CDR3 sequence is CASSRDQETQYF. For the CDR3, the DNA is TGTGCCAGCAGTCGGGACCAAGAGACCCAGTACTTC.

The gene calls are TRBV5-1 and TRBJ2-5, with TRBD1 matching 8 bases. The CDR3 is made up of 15 amino acids. Trimming removed 9 bases from V and 1 base from J; junction bases left unmatched: 11. Germline V gene sequence: CDR1 SGHRS, CDR2 YFSETQ. The CDR3 sequence: CATTPGGSFQETQYF. In nucleotides, the CDR3 is TGCGCCACCACCCCAGGGGGCTCCTTCCAAGAGACCCAGTACTTC.

The chain joins TRBV28 to TRBJ1-5; D is unclear. The CDR3 is 14 amino acids. Germline CDR1 is MDHEN and CDR2 is SYDVKM. CDR3 coding DNA: TGTGCGGTTCCAACAAGTAATAGCAATCAGCCCCAGCATTTT. Amino acid sequence: CAVPTSNSNQPQHF.

In this sample, this clone turned up a few times. Here the CDR3 DNA reads TGCGCCAGCAGCGGGGGACTAGCGGGGACCTACGAGCAGTACTTC. This translates into CASSGGLAGTYEQYF. This rearrangement joins TRBV5-1 to TRBJ2-7, with 13 bases aligning to TRBD2. The germline V gene encodes CDR1 SGHRS and CDR2 YFSETQ. After removal of 4 bases from V and 2 bases from J, the junction contained 3 bases not matched to a gene. The CDR3 covers 15 residues.

Only a few counts were recorded for this clone. The gene calls are TRBV4-2 and TRBJ1-5; D not certain. The CDR3 loop spans 14 amino acids. The germline V gene encodes CDR1 LGHNA and CDR2 YNFKEQ. The V and J ends lost 1 base and 1 base respectively, with 5 bases between them. CDR3 coding DNA: TGTGCCAGCAGCCAAGTGGGAAGCAATCAGCCCCAGCATTTT. Protein sequence: CASSQVGSNQPQHF.

This chain connects TRBV10-3 to TRBJ2-2; maybe TRBD2 (8 bases). Germline V gene lookup returns CDR1 ENHRY and CDR2 SYGVKD. The CDR3 extends over 15 amino acids. V lost 10 bases, J lost 4 bases, and 19 bases lay in between. CDR3 in DNA: TGTGCCACCACAGGGGCTCGGGGGGGCACCGGGGAGCTGTTTTTT. It is translated as CATTGARGGTGELFF.

On this clone itself: Other DNA sequences in this sample translate to the same CDR3. The chain links TRBV6-5 to TRBJ1-2; D not resolved. Trimming took off 5 bases at V and 1 base at J, with 8 bases between the two ends. Germline assignment: CDR1 MNHEY and CDR2 SVGAGI. This CDR3 has 13 residues. As DNA, the CDR3 is TGTGCCAGCAGTCCTCGGGGTAACTATGGCTACACCTTC. This codes for CASSPRGNYGYTF.

The chain recombines TRBV28 with TRBJ1-2; no definite D call. The V and J ends lost 2 bases and 5 bases respectively, with 15 bases between them. The CDR3 is 15 amino acids. Germline V gene sequence: CDR1 MDHEN, CDR2 SYDVKM. The CDR3 DNA follows: TGTGCCAGCAGTTTAAACCCAGGAGCTTTTTATGGCTACACCTTC. Its protein product is CASSLNPGAFYGYTF.

This clone was observed a few times. V is TRBV5-1 and J is TRBJ2-3; possible D gene TRBD2, 5 bases. Trimming cost V 4 bases and J 0 bases, with 12 bases left between them. CDR3 length: 15 amino acids. Germline loops: CDR1 SGHRS, CDR2 YFSETQ. DNA for the CDR3: TGCGCCAGCAGCACAAGCGGAGCTAGCACAGATACGCAGTATTTT. This codes for CASSTSGASTDTQYF.

This clone was counted a few times. This sequence joins TRBV6-5 and TRBJ2-1; no clear D gene. Deletions cut 0 bases from V and 8 bases from J, with 11 bases between. The CDR3 extends over 14 amino acids. Germline V gives CDR1 MNHEY, CDR2 SVGAGI. CDR3 sequence: CASSYSPARDEQFF. The DNA for the CDR3 is TGTGCCAGCAGTTACTCCCCGGCCCGGGATGAGCAGTTCTTC.

The chain employs TRBV7-2 and TRBJ1-2, with 7 bases aligning to TRBD1. The CDR3 runs 15 residues. CDR1 and CDR2 (germline): SGHTA, FQGNSA. V was clipped by 2 bases and J by 2 bases; unmatched bases: 5. DNA for the CDR3: TGTGCCAGCAGCTTACGACAGGGCGAAAACTATGGCTACACCTTC. Its translation is CASSLRQGENYGYTF.

The chain has TRBV25-1 and TRBJ1-2; D uncertain. Germline V gene sequence: CDR1 MGHDK, CDR2 SYGVNS. The CDR3 has 15 residues. V lost 3 bases to trimming and J lost 8 bases, with 19 bases between them. The CDR3 nucleotides read TGTGCCAGCAGTGACCCTCGAAAGGGAATAGACGGCTACACCTTC. Its protein product is CASSDPRKGIDGYTF.

The V and J genes are TRBV19 and TRBJ1-1, with D uncertain. The CDR3 has 12 amino acids. Germline lookup yields CDR1 LNHDA and CDR2 SQIVND (reference sequence). The V and J ends lost 3 bases and 3 bases respectively, with 5 bases between them. In DNA form, the CDR3 reads TGTGCCAGTAGTATTTCTCACACTGAAGCTTTCTTT. It is translated as CASSISHTEAFF.

In its sample, this clone was seen a few times. The chain joins TRBV2 to TRBJ1-2; no reliable D call. The CDR3 totals 16 residues. Germline V CDR1 and CDR2: SNHLY, FYNNEI. Deletions cut 8 bases from V and 0 bases from J, with 19 bases between. As DNA, the CDR3 is TGTGCCAGCGCTATAGGTGGGAGTGCCCCTAACTATGGCTACACCTTC. This translates into CASAIGGSAPNYGYTF.

The chain uses TRBV2 and TRBJ2-3; perhaps D is TRBD1 or TRBD2 (6 bases each). The length of the CDR3 is 15 residues. Germline loops: CDR1 SNHLY, CDR2 FYNNEI. The ends were cut back, 3 bases at V and 0 bases at J, with 10 bases in the middle. CDR3 amino acids: CASSDVGGSTDTQYF. In DNA, the CDR3 is TGTGCCAGCAGTGACGTAGGGGGGAGCACAGATACGCAGTATTTT.

This clone turned up a few times. The rearrangement links TRBV2 to TRBJ1-2, with no clear D. This CDR3 is built from 15 residues. Per the germline V gene, CDR1 is SNHLY and CDR2 is FYNNEI. V was cut by 3 bases and J by 7 bases, with 18 bases left in between. The CDR3 nucleotides are TGTGCCAGCAGTGACGACCGAGCGGAGATCGGTGGCTACACCTTC. It specifies CASSDDRAEIGGYTF.

The chain combines TRBV5-6 with TRBJ2-3; D remains ambiguous. The germline V gene has CDR1 SGHDT and CDR2 YYEEEE. V lost 6 bases, J lost 0 bases, and 14 bases lay in between. The CDR3 spans 15 residues. The CDR3 bases are TGTGCCAGCACCCCCTTGTTGGGTAGCACAGATACGCAGTATTTT. Protein: CASTPLLGSTDTQYF.

This chain uses TRBV10-3 with TRBJ1-5; D might be TRBD1 (5 bases). Germline CDR1 reads ENHRY; CDR2 reads SYGVKD. This CDR3 region has 16 residues. The V and J ends lost 5 bases and 2 bases respectively, with 16 bases between them. The CDR3 coding sequence is TGTGCCATCAGTTTGGGGGAGGGGCGCGGCAATCAGCCCCAGCATTTT. Residues: CAISLGEGRGNQPQHF.

This clone was counted only a few times. The chain recombines TRBV5-1 with TRBJ2-5, with a weak D call TRBD1 (5 bases). CDR1 SGHRS and CDR2 YFSETQ come from the germline V gene. Trimming removed 4 bases from V and 3 bases from J, with 13 bases in between. This CDR3 spans 14 amino acids. The DNA of the CDR3 is TGCGCCAGCAGCCCCATGGCGACAGAAGAGACCCAGTACTTC. This gives the protein CASSPMATEETQYF.